One and the same sample provided the 4 T cell receptor beta chains below, sequenced in a study of breast tumors, draining lymph nodes, adjacent tissues. Breast cancer patients provided tissue from their axillary draining lymph nodes. Via MiXCR, TCRdb re-called the multiplex PCR reads, giving one row per CDR3 protein. The table shows about 120,000 distinct CDR3 sequences, with 15% to 20% occurring only once. Input material: axillary lymph node tissue. The receptors come from a female donor with breast cancer. Some clones in this sample may be carry-over from other donors' samples.

In this sample, this clonotype turned up many times. V and J are TRBV10-1 and TRBJ2-5; D is ambiguous. Germline V CDR1 and CDR2: WNHNN, SYGVQD (reference sequence). This CDR3 is built from 16 residues. V lost 3 bases to trimming and J lost 1 base, with 15 bases between them. For the CDR3, the DNA is TGCGCCAGCAGTGATTACCCTACAGATCTCCAAGAGACCCAGTACTTC. Protein product: CASSDYPTDLQETQYF.

This clonotype was detected ten times or more. The chain uses TRBV12-3 or TRBV12-4 and TRBJ2-5; a weak D match, TRBD1 (6 bases). The CDR3 totals 13 residues. The germline V and J ends were trimmed by 5 bases and 2 bases, with 9 bases remaining between them. CDR3 in DNA: TGTGCCAGCAGTCGGGACAATCAAGAGACCCAGTACTTC. Its protein product is CASSRDNQETQYF.

Regarding this clonotype: It may be a read error: a sequence one base away is much more abundant. This chain uses TRBV3-1 with TRBJ2-2, with D unclear. This CDR3 contains 14 residues. V was cut by 0 bases and J by 4 bases, with 6 bases left in between. Germline V gene data show CDR1 as LGHDT and CDR2 as YNNKEL (reference sequence). The CDR3 here is CASSQEWGTGELFF. CDR3 coding DNA: TGTGCCAGCAGCCAAGAATGGGGCACCGGGGAGCTGTTTTTT. The variable domain in full, with the rest retrieved from reference TRBV3-1 and TRBJ2-2, is DTAVSQTPKYLVTQMGNDKSIKCEQNLGHDTMYWYKQDSKKFLKIMFSYNNKELIINETVPNRFSPKSPDKAHLNLHINSLELGDSAVYFCASSQEWGTGELFFGEGSRLTVL.

Comments on this clonotype: A read error may be the cause here, since a much bigger clone is one base away. This chain uses TRBV6-2 or TRBV6-3 with TRBJ2-7, with TRBD1 matching over 8 bases. V shed 0 bases, J shed 2 bases, and the junction held 12 bases outside the gene matches. The CDR3 sequence is 18 residues long. Germline CDR1 and CDR2: MNHEY and SVGEGT. The CDR3 DNA sequence: TGTGCCAGCAGTTACTCGAGATCTGACGACAGGGGCACCTACGAGCAGTACTTC. It specifies CASSYSRSDDRGTYEQYF.